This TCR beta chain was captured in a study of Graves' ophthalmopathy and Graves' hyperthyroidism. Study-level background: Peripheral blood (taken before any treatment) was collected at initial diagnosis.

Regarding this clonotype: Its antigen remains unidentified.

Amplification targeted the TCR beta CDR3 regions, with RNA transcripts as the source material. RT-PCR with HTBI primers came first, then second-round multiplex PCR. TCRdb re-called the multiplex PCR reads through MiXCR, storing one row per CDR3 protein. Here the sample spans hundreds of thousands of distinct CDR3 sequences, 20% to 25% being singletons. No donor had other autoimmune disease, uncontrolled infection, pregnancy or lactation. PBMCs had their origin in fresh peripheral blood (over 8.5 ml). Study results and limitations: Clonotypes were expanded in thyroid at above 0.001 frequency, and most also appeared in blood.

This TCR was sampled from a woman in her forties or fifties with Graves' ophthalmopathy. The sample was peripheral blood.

CDR3 bases: TGCGCCAGCAGCTTCCTTGGCAGGGTCGGAGAGTACGAGCAGTACTTC. This sequence encodes CASSFLGRVGEYEQYF. This chain connects TRBV5-1 to TRBJ2-7, with a possible D match to TRBD1 (5 bases). The CDR3 covers 16 residues. The germline gives CDR1 SGHRS, CDR2 YFSETQ. Trimming cost V 2 bases and J 4 bases, with 19 bases left between them.